This T cell receptor beta chain was recovered during a study of cytomegalovirus exposure and HLA in healthy donors. Germline V CDR1 and CDR2: GTSNPN, SVGIG (reference sequence). CDR3 length: 15 residues. The J segment lost 4 bases and the V segment lost 3 bases, leaving 11 bases of the junction unmatched. Study results and limitations: Per published reports, the classifier diagnosed cytomegalovirus status with high specificity and sensitivity. A missense variant in DCLRE1C was later tied to TCR beta V- and J-gene trimming. Among the CMV-associated chains, a few were confirmed in vitro as specific for CMV antigens.

Worth noting for this clone: Its target is unknown.

This PCR relied on a set of 60 Vbeta primers and 13 Jbeta primers. TCRdb's copy holds only in-frame clones and misses some; the assay was immunoSEQ multiplex PCR. This table holds approximately 170,000 clones, roughly 79% found once. The receptor comes from a man in his forties in good health and CMV-seronegative. The sequenced material came from PBMCs. The rearrangement joins TRBV30 to TRBJ2-5, with 7 bases lining up with TRBD2. This CDR3 is CAWRWGEGVRETQYF. CDR3 sequence (DNA): TGTGCCTGGAGGTGGGGGGAGGGCGTGCGAGAGACCCAGTACTTC.